The 22 T cell receptor beta chains below come from one sample, sequenced in a study of blood T cells in healthy people across ages (dated by TCRdb to the mid-2010s). The library was obtained by 5' RACE. The instrument was an Illumina HiSeq 2500. A second roughly 6 to 12 cycle PCR used a sample-barcoded 5' primer and a J-beta primer mix. Using fastp trimming at Q25 and MiXCR clonotype assembly, TCRdb reanalyzed the public sequencing data and kept in-frame beta chains. Every entry covers one CDR3 protein and lists the most common genes and DNA from its rows. The sample table contains about 2 million distinct CDR3 sequences; only one count was recorded for 49% of them. Of the sample, approximately 2.1% falls within the top ten clones. Sequenced material: blood. These receptors were taken from a middle-aged woman in good health.

The chain is built from TRBV10-3 and TRBJ1-5; 9 bases are a match to TRBD1. CDR3 length: 13 residues. Germline V gene lookup returns CDR1 ENHRY and CDR2 SYGVKD. The ends lost 6 bases at V and 6 bases at J; junction bases unmatched: 3. The CDR3 is CAIRGQGGQPQHF. The CDR3, as DNA: TGTGCCATCAGGGGACAGGGAGGTCAGCCCCAGCATTTT.

V and J are TRBV5-1 and TRBJ2-1; 9 bases match TRBD2. The J segment lost 6 bases and the V segment lost 6 bases, leaving 7 bases of the junction unmatched. CDR1 SGHRS and CDR2 YFSETQ come from the germline V gene. This CDR3 is built from 14 residues. The CDR3 DNA reads as TGCGCCAGCACCCTCCAGCGGGGGGTCAATGAGCAGTTCTTC. The encoded protein is CASTLQRGVNEQFF.

This sequence joins TRBV27 and TRBJ1-4; TRBD1 matches at 7 bases. Germline-derived CDR1 and CDR2 are MNHEY and SMNVEV (reference sequence). This CDR3 has 17 residues. The junction had 6 bases not matched to a gene; V was cut back by 2 bases and J by 0 bases. CDR3 in amino acids: CASSLTDRRATNEKLFF. CDR3 in DNA: TGTGCCAGCAGTTTAACGGACAGGCGTGCAACTAATGAAAAACTGTTTTTT.

As regards this clonotype: Possible read error: a much larger clone is one base away. The V call is TRBV12-3 or TRBV12-4, the J call TRBJ2-5; 9 bases line up with TRBD1. The closer fit of TRBJ2-1 to the DNA end suggests the J call may be wrong. CDR3 length: 14 residues. The CDR3 is CASSTGGRQETQFF. The CDR3 region has the DNA TGTGCCAGCAGTACAGGGGGCCGGCAAGAGACCCAGTTCTTC.

The chain is built from TRBV7-9 and TRBJ2-1; D ambiguous. CDR3 length equals 15 residues. Trimming stripped 3 bases from V and 6 bases from J, with 15 bases between. Germline lookup yields CDR1 SEHNR and CDR2 FQNEAQ (reference sequence). CDR3 coding DNA: TGTGCCAGCAGCTTGATGCCGCCTAGGCGCAATGAGCAGTTCTTC. Its translation: CASSLMPPRRNEQFF.

V usage is TRBV7-2 and J usage is TRBJ2-7; perhaps TRBD1 as D (5 bases). The germline V gene has CDR1 SGHTA and CDR2 FQGNSA. The length of the CDR3 is 15 residues. V lost 0 bases, J lost 2 bases, and 11 bases lay in between. As DNA, the CDR3 is TGTGCCAGCAGCTTAGCCGCCCAGGGTCCCTACGAGCAGTACTTC. This codes for CASSLAAQGPYEQYF.

Notes on this clonotype: Its ends do not fully match the called genes, so a read error is possible. The V and J genes are TRBV20-1 and TRBJ1-2; no firm D call. Germline assignment: CDR1 DFQATT and CDR2 SNEGSKA (reference sequence). This CDR3 is 13 amino acids long. CDR3 protein: CGASRRGIYGYTF. CDR3 DNA: TGCGGTGCTAGTAGACGGGGAATCTATGGCTACACCTTC.

CDR3 DNA: TGTGCCAGCAGTCTTGGACTAGCGGGGCTGGCTGAGCAGTTCTTC. This gives the protein CASSLGLAGLAEQFF. The chain carries TRBV2 and TRBJ2-1, with TRBD2 matching over 12 bases. This CDR3 is built from 15 residues. V lost 5 bases to trimming and J lost 9 bases; unmatched junction nucleotides: 8. Germline values: CDR1 SNHLY, CDR2 FYNNEI.

The V and J genes are TRBV13 and TRBJ2-5; unclear D gene. From germline, CDR1 is PRHDT and CDR2 FYEKMQ (reference sequence). V dropped 4 bases and J dropped 2 bases, with 8 bases sitting between them. This CDR3 comprises 13 residues. As DNA, the CDR3 is TGTGCCAGCAGCTGGAAGGCGCAAGAGACCCAGTACTTC. Residues: CASSWKAQETQYF.

The rearrangement joins TRBV12-3 or TRBV12-4 to TRBJ2-7; 7 bases line up with TRBD1. The J call may be wrong; the DNA end is better matched by TRBJ2-5. The CDR3 totals 15 residues. CDR3 coding DNA: TGTGCCAGCAGCCGGGACAGCGGAGGCGAAGAGACCCAGTACTTC. This gives the protein CASSRDSGGEETQYF.

To note about this clonotype: The junction shows a germline mismatch at one end, possibly a read error. The V and J genes are TRBV6-2 or TRBV6-3 and TRBJ1-2; a possible D gene is TRBD1 (5 bases). In germline, CDR1 is MNHEY, CDR2 SVGEGT. The CDR3 consists of 13 residues. CDR3 sequence reads: CASSYRIGVGYTF. CDR3 sequence (DNA): TGTGCCAGTAGTTACAGGATCGGGGTGGGCTACACCTTC.

The V call is TRBV5-1, the J call TRBJ2-3; 8 bases line up with TRBD1. J was trimmed by 4 bases and V by 3 bases; bases with no gene match: 10. Germline CDR1 is SGHRS and CDR2 is YFSETQ. CDR3 length equals 16 residues. CDR3: CASSYLRTGFADTQYF. The DNA of the CDR3 is TGCGCCAGCAGCTACCTTCGGACAGGGTTCGCAGATACGCAGTATTTT.

The chain employs TRBV5-5 and TRBJ2-7; 7 nucleotides align to TRBD1. V shed 4 bases and J 1 base; nucleotides not matched to a gene: 5. The CDR3 has 14 amino acids. Germline CDR1 is SGHKS and CDR2 is YYEKEE (reference sequence). CDR3 residues: CASSGTVPSYEQYF. CDR3 in DNA: TGTGCCAGCAGCGGGACAGTTCCTTCCTACGAGCAGTACTTC.

Note on this clonotype: One end of the junction is discordant with germline, which a read error may explain. The V call is TRBV12-3 or TRBV12-4, the J call TRBJ2-7; D is possibly TRBD2 (7 bases). CDR3 length: 14 residues. The CDR3 DNA sequence: TGTGCCGGCAGACCCTCGGGGGGCGCCTACGAGCAGTACTTC. As protein: CAGRPSGGAYEQYF.

This chain uses TRBV5-1 with TRBJ2-1; TRBD1 is a possible D gene (5 bases). V lost 1 base and J lost 7, with 24 bases in between. Germline CDR1 SGHRS, CDR2 YFSETQ. This CDR3 comprises 18 residues. The CDR3 is CASSLISRRAGLKNEQFF. The CDR3 DNA reads TGCGCCAGCAGCTTGATTTCTAGACGGGCAGGGCTTAAGAATGAGCAGTTCTTC.

V and J are TRBV20-1 and TRBJ2-1, with 10 bases matching TRBD2. Germline lookup yields CDR1 DFQATT and CDR2 SNEGSKA (reference sequence). V lost 1 base and J lost 8; bases outside the gene matches: 5. The CDR3 sequence is 14 residues long. CDR3 amino acids: CSARAAGGTDEQFF. CDR3 nucleotide sequence: TGCAGTGCTAGAGCAGCGGGGGGGACTGATGAGCAGTTCTTC.

This rearrangement joins TRBV20-1 to TRBJ1-1; 7 bases match TRBD1. Germline V gene data show CDR1 as DFQATT and CDR2 as SNEGSKA (reference sequence). The CDR3 runs to 14 residues. V trimming: 0 bases; J trimming: 3 bases; junction bases outside the gene matches: 4. As DNA, the CDR3 is TGCAGTGCTAGAGATCCAGGGGGGGACACTGAAGCTTTCTTT. Translating it yields CSARDPGGDTEAFF.

The rearrangement links TRBV12-3 or TRBV12-4 to TRBJ2-1, with 7 bases fitting TRBD1. The V segment lost 7 bases and the J segment 4 bases; nucleotides outside the gene matches: 7. This CDR3 has 14 amino acids. The CDR3 DNA is TGTGCCAGCAAGGACCTACAGGGGTACAATGAGCAGTTCTTC. Encoded protein: CASKDLQGYNEQFF.

The J gene is TRBJ2-1, the V gene TRBV13; 12 bases are a match to TRBD2. The CDR3 spans 16 residues. V shed 4 bases and J 9 bases; nucleotides not matched to a gene: 10. CDR1 PRHDT and CDR2 FYEKMQ come from the germline V gene (reference sequence). CDR3 nucleotides: TGTGCCAGCAGCTCAAGACTAGCGGGGGCCTCCAGTGAGCAGTTCTTC. Its protein is CASSSRLAGASSEQFF.

The chain is built from TRBV7-9 and TRBJ1-1; 8 bases align to TRBD1. The CDR3 covers 16 residues. Germline V gene lookup returns CDR1 SEHNR and CDR2 FQNEAQ (reference sequence). Trimming cost V 2 bases and J 0 bases; bases outside gene matches: 5. CDR3 DNA sequence: TGTGCCAGCAGCTTATTGGGACAGGTATTGAACACTGAAGCTTTCTTT. Translating gives CASSLLGQVLNTEAFF.

This clonotype was recorded many times. The gene calls are TRBV20-1 and TRBJ2-3; D not certain. The germline V and J ends were trimmed by 0 bases and 7 bases, with 5 bases remaining between them. The CDR3 is 11 amino acids. Germline CDR1 is DFQATT and CDR2 is SNEGSKA (reference sequence). The CDR3 region has the DNA TGCAGTGCTAGAGATCAAAATACGCAGTATTTT. It codes for CSARDQNTQYF.

This clonotype occurred a few times. CDR3 sequence reads: CASSSSWPTLGTDTQYF. CDR3 sequence (DNA): TGTGCCAGCAGCTCGTCTTGGCCGACGTTAGGCACAGATACGCAGTATTTT. The chain employs TRBV11-2 and TRBJ2-3; D is unresolved. Germline V gene lookup returns CDR1 SGHAT and CDR2 FQNNGV. Trimming took 4 bases from V and 1 from J, leaving 18 bases between them. The CDR3 is 17 residues long.